This record concerns one T cell receptor beta chain sequence. The antigen this receptor binds is unknown. No base-level quality is on record; no much larger clone is a single base apart. To prepare the library, the immunoSEQ multiplex PCR assay was applied. From the authors' description of their analysis: Repertoires were summarized in terms of richness and clonality, and significantly expanded and contracted clones between pre- and post-therapy samples were identified. In its TCRdb copy, this immuneACCESS table keeps in-frame sequences only and misses some clones. Where compared with another copy, unresolved V genes explain less than half of these, and the others have no known cause. V and J calls and clone size come straight from that table; D and trimming were deduced from the DNA. Across this sample there are approximately 7,300 clones, with around 83% seen only once. The biggest ten clones account for approximately 6.2% of the sample.

The time point label, as the study defines it: at surgical resection after neoadjuvant nivolumab +/- ipilimumab. Samples came from the phase 2 randomized NEOSTAR trial, which tested neoadjuvant nivolumab or nivolumab plus ipilimumab followed by surgery in operable NSCLC. The trim is 2 bases for V and 4 bases for J, with a gap of 11 bases between the germline ends. The CDR3 runs 14 amino acids, cysteine and phenylalanine included. The sequence is cut down to CDR3 DNA, 42 bases in frame from base 1. The germline V gene yields MNHEY for CDR1 and SVGAGI for CDR2. The data originate from a study of neoadjuvant nivolumab and ipilimumab in lung cancer (dated by TCRdb to 2020 to 2022). For the wider study: Nivolumab was given at 3 mg/kg intravenously on days 1, 15 and 29, and the combination arm added ipilimumab 1 mg/kg on day 1 only. The primary trial endpoint was the major pathologic response (MPR) rate in the intention-to-treat population in each study arm. The study compared TCR repertoires in pretherapy (baseline) peripheral blood with TCR repertoires in tumors resected at surgery following neoadjuvant immune checkpoint blockade. Of the approximately 46 patients with operable NSCLC treated in the trial, roughly 23 were randomized to nivolumab monotherapy and some 21 to nivolumab plus ipilimumab. Matched pretherapy and resected tumor pairs were analyzed for seven patients: four treated with nivolumab and three with nivolumab plus ipilimumab. The full study reports these points: TCR richness in pretherapy blood showed a positive correlation with richness in tumors resected after neoadjuvant therapy (Spearman R ~ 0.87). Resected tumors had greater TCR richness and clonality than tumor-adjacent uninvolved lung, and increases were observed in more dual-therapy-treated tumors. A small number of samples was subjected to TCR sequencing. There was no significant correlation between TCR clonality and pathologic tumor regression, and just a single major-pathologic-response sample was available for the clonality-regression analysis. From pretherapy to surgery, tumor T-cell richness and clonality went up in three of three dual-therapy tumors, versus only two of four nivolumab-treated tumors.

This sequence was found in an adult with non-small cell lung cancer. The V and J genes are TRBV6-5 and TRBJ2-5; TRBD1 could be the D gene, as 5 bases match. The sample was tumor tissue, taken after neoadjuvant nivolumab, alone or with ipilimumab, at or shortly before surgery. The nucleotide sequence is given as TGTGCCAGCAGTTACGGTCGGCAGGGAGAGACCCAGTACTTC. It encodes CASSYGRQGETQYF.